The rows below give T cell receptor beta chains drawn from one sample of a study of identical twins. TCRdb itself ran the 5' RACE reads through MiXCR, one entry per CDR3 protein. The sample has 550,000 to 700,000 distinct CDR3 sequences; 21% are singletons. These data were likewise used in another study, on T cells expressing NK-cell markers.

The sample consisted of PBMCs. These receptors all stem from a woman in her late teens or twenties in good health. CDR3s include the opening cysteine and the closing phenylalanine or tryptophan. The D gene is left open where the match is weak. A row's size may be missing; if present it is once, few, many or a size class.

j_call,v_call,d_call,clone_size,cdr3_nt,cdr3_aa
TRBJ2-7,TRBV5-6,TRBD2,few,TGTGCCAGCAAGGGACTAGCGGGAGATTACGAGCAGTACTTC,CASKGLAGDYEQYF
TRBJ2-5,TRBV20-1,.,few,TGCAGTGCTGTCAGGGAGACCCAGTACTTC,CSAVRETQYF
TRBJ2-3,TRBV7-9,TRBD1,.,TGTGCCAGCAGCCCCCTCAGACAGGGCCGATTGGCAGATACGCAGTATTTT,CASSPLRQGRLADTQYF
TRBJ2-7,TRBV6-1,.,few,TGTGCCAGCACCGAATTTCTGGCCTCTTTCTACGAGCAGTACTTC,CASTEFLASFYEQYF
TRBJ2-7,TRBV20-1,.,.,TGCAGTGCTCCCTACCAGGCGGGGTATTCCGAGCAGTACTTC,CSAPYQAGYSEQYF
TRBJ2-5,TRBV5-1,TRBD2,few,TGCGCCAGCAGCTTGCGGACTAGCGGGGGGTCACAAGAGACCCAGTACTTC,CASSLRTSGGSQETQYF
TRBJ2-1,TRBV7-3,.,few,TGTGCCAGCAGCTTATTATCGGCTTCCTACAATGAGCAGTTCTTC,CASSLLSASYNEQFF
TRBJ2-7,TRBV20-1,TRBD1,.,TGCAGTGCCGTAGCGAGGGACAGGGGGCTCTACGAGCAGTACTTC,CSAVARDRGLYEQYF
TRBJ2-7,TRBV6-2/TRBV6-3,.,many,TGTGCCAGCAGTTACCCGGACGAGCAGTACTTC,CASSYPDEQYF
TRBJ2-7,TRBV20-1,.,.,TGCAGTGCTCCAAAGGACAGCTCCTACGAGCAGTACTTC,CSAPKDSSYEQYF
TRBJ2-7,TRBV11-2,.,.,TGTGCCAGCAGCTCGGCGAGGCGCCACGAGCAGTACTTC,CASSSARRHEQYF
TRBJ1-2,TRBV7-9,TRBD1,once,TGTGCCAGCAGCGCTGGGACAGGGGAACACTATGGCTACACCTTC,CASSAGTGEHYGYTF
TRBJ1-6,TRBV2,.,.,TGTGCCAGCACCGAAGGACCGAGAAATTCACCCCTCCACTTT,CASTEGPRNSPLHF
TRBJ2-5,TRBV7-9,.,few,TGTGCCAGCAGCTTGAAGCAGGGAGTACGAGAGACCCAGTACTTC,CASSLKQGVRETQYF
TRBJ1-5,TRBV10-3,.,few,TGTGCCATCAGCCCAGGGGCGAATCAGCCCCAGCATTTT,CAISPGANQPQHF
TRBJ2-3,TRBV3-1,TRBD2,.,TGTGCCAGCAGCCCGGGACTAGCGGGGGGCCGAGATACGCAGTATTTT,CASSPGLAGGRDTQYF
TRBJ1-1,TRBV7-2,.,.,TGTGCCAGCAGCTTAGGGGGATCGGGTATTACTGAAGCTTTCTTT,CASSLGGSGITEAFF
TRBJ2-7,TRBV6-5,.,.,TGTGCCAGCAGTTACTCGGGGACTGTCTCCTACGAGCAGTACTTC,CASSYSGTVSYEQYF
TRBJ2-7,TRBV12-3/TRBV12-4,.,.,TGTGCCAGCAGTTTGCAATACTCCGAGCAGTACTTC,CASSLQYSEQYF
TRBJ1-2,TRBV25-1,TRBD1,few,TGTGCCAGCAGTGAATATAAAGACAGGGGGGACTATGGCTACACCTTC,CASSEYKDRGDYGYTF
TRBJ2-3,TRBV7-9,.,.,TGTGCCAGCAGCTTATGGGACTCCGAGTATTTT,CASSLWDSEYF
TRBJ1-2,TRBV6-1,TRBD1,few,TGTGCCGAAACCGGGACAGGGTATGGCTACACCTTC,CAETGTGYGYTF
TRBJ2-7,TRBV10-3,.,few,TGTGCCTCACAAAGGGCCAACTACGAGCAGTACTTC,CASQRANYEQYF
TRBJ1-2,TRBV20-1,.,few,TGCAGTGCTAGAGAACTTACCGACAGTACGTATGGCTACACCTTC,CSARELTDSTYGYTF
TRBJ2-7,TRBV3-1,.,.,TGTGCCAGCAGCCAACGGGGAGGGGGGCTTGTCTACGAGCAGTACTTC,CASSQRGGGLVYEQYF
TRBJ2-3,TRBV6-5,.,.,TGTGCCAGCAGTTCATCGACCCGCACAGATACGCAGTATTTT,CASSSSTRTDTQYF
TRBJ2-3,TRBV7-2,TRBD2,.,TGTGCCAGCAGCTTCGGTCTAGCGGGAGCATCAGATACGCAGTATTTT,CASSFGLAGASDTQYF
TRBJ2-1,TRBV6-1,.,.,TGTGCCACCGCCGGACCTTCCTACAATGAGCAGTTCTTC,CATAGPSYNEQFF
TRBJ2-5,TRBV5-1,.,.,TGCGCCAGCAGCTTGAGGAATGGGGGAGAGACCCAGTACTTC,CASSLRNGGETQYF
TRBJ2-1,TRBV30,TRBD2,.,TGTGCCTGGAGTGTTGGGTTATCGAGTGGGAGGGCCTCGGGTGAGCAGTTCTTC,CAWSVGLSSGRASGEQFF
TRBJ2-7,TRBV6-1,.,.,TGTGCCAGCACTCGCACGATGAGGGAGCAGTACTTC,CASTRTMREQYF
TRBJ2-1,TRBV7-2,.,.,TGTGCCAGCAGCTTAGGGGACAACTCCTACAATGAGCAGTTCTTC,CASSLGDNSYNEQFF
TRBJ1-6,TRBV12-3/TRBV12-4,.,.,TGTGCCAGCAGTTTAACAGTCAATAATTCACCCCTCCACTTT,CASSLTVNNSPLHF
TRBJ1-1,TRBV10-3,.,.,TGTGCCATCAGGGCCATGGGGGTAAGCACTGAAGCTTTCTTT,CAIRAMGVSTEAFF
TRBJ2-1,TRBV20-1,.,few,TGCAGTGCTATTTCCAATGAGCAGTTCTTC,CSAISNEQFF
TRBJ2-5,TRBV2,.,.,TGTGCCAGCATGTGGGAACAAGAGACCCAGTACTTC,CASMWEQETQYF
TRBJ2-7,TRBV7-2,TRBD2,few,TGTGCCAGCAGCTTAGCGCCGGGGGGGCGACAGCCCTACGAGCAGTACTTC,CASSLAPGGRQPYEQYF
TRBJ2-3,TRBV27,TRBD2,few,TGTGCCAGCAGTTCCTCTAGCGGGAAGGTAGATACGCAGTATTTT,CASSSSSGKVDTQYF
TRBJ2-1,TRBV6-2/TRBV6-3,.,few,TGTGCCAGCAAAAGTTTCGATGAGCAGTTCTTC,CASKSFDEQFF
TRBJ2-1,TRBV12-3/TRBV12-4,TRBD2,many,TGTGCCAGCGTAAGCGGGGGGGCGACCCATGAGCAGTTCTTC,CASVSGGATHEQFF
TRBJ2-3,TRBV5-1,.,many,TGCGCCAGCAGCTTATTAGGCGGCACAGATACGCAGTATTTT,CASSLLGGTDTQYF
TRBJ2-5,TRBV30,TRBD2,.,TGTGCCTGGTCTAGCGGACAAGAGACCCAGTACTTC,CAWSSGQETQYF
TRBJ1-2,TRBV20-1,.,few,TGCAGTGCTAGAGATCGCGTTTATGGCTACACCTTC,CSARDRVYGYTF
TRBJ2-7,TRBV10-2,.,.,TGCGCCAGCAGTGTAGTGGCCTCCTACGAGCAGTACTTC,CASSVVASYEQYF
TRBJ1-1,TRBV2,TRBD1,many,TGTGCCAGAAACAGGGGGAACACTGAAGCTTTCTTT,CARNRGNTEAFF
TRBJ2-1,TRBV6-2/TRBV6-3,.,many,TGTGCCAGCACCACACCTCTAGATTCGCCCCGCGGTGAGCAGTTCTTC,CASTTPLDSPRGEQFF
TRBJ2-3,TRBV7-2,.,few,TGTGCCAGCAGCTTAGAATTCGGCTCACGCACAGATACGCAGTATTTT,CASSLEFGSRTDTQYF
TRBJ2-1,TRBV7-2,TRBD2,.,TGTGCCAGCAGCTTAATGGGACTACCTATGAATGAGCAGTTCTTC,CASSLMGLPMNEQFF
TRBJ2-7,TRBV15,.,.,TGTGCCACCAGCAGAGATGATGTGACAGGCCGAAACGAGCAGTACTTC,CATSRDDVTGRNEQYF
TRBJ2-7,TRBV20-1,TRBD2,.,TGCAGTGCTAGAGATGGGGGGAGGGAATACGAGCAGTACTTC,CSARDGGREYEQYF